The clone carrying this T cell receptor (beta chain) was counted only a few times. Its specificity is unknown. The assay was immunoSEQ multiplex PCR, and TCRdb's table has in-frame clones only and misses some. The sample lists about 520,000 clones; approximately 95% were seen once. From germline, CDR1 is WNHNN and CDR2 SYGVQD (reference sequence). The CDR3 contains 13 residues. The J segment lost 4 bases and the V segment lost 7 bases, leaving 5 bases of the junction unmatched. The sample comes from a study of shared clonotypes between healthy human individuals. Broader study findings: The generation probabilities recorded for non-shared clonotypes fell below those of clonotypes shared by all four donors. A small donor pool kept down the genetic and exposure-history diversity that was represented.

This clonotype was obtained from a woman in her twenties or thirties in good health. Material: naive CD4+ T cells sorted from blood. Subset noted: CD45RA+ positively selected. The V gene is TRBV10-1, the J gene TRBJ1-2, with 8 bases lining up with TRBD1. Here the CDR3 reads CASTADRAYGYTF. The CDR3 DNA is TGCGCCAGCACTGCGGACAGGGCCTATGGCTACACCTTC.